A selection of T cell receptor beta chains follows, all from one sample in a study of identical twins. MiXCR, applied by TCRdb to the 5' RACE reads, yields one record per CDR3 protein. The sample carries 200,000 to 300,000 distinct CDR3 sequences, more than 9.5% recorded once. These data were likewise used in another study, on yellow fever vaccine responses in identical twins.

Material for sequencing was memory (CD45RO+) T cells sorted from blood. The receptors originated from a woman under 30 in good health. Both conserved end residues are trimmed from each CDR3.

j_gene: TRBJ2-3; v_gene: TRBV9; CDR3aa: ASSVARSTDTQY
j_gene: TRBJ2-1; v_gene: TRBV11-2; CDR3aa: ASSLGQQGGNEQF
j_gene: TRBJ2-1; v_gene: TRBV5-1; CDR3aa: ASSLVQGGQF
j_gene: TRBJ1-6; v_gene: TRBV5-1; CDR3aa: ASSTGQRNSPLH
j_gene: TRBJ2-3; v_gene: TRBV20-1; CDR3aa: SAQTLAGGD
j_gene: TRBJ2-3; v_gene: TRBV6-1; CDR3aa: ASSSTGSGTDTQY
j_gene: TRBJ2-1; v_gene: TRBV7-3; CDR3aa: ASSSILGLAAEQF
j_gene: TRBJ1-4; v_gene: TRBV6-1; CDR3aa: ASNSRRGVQEKLF
j_gene: TRBJ2-1; v_gene: TRBV10-3; CDR3aa: AISVGGRAGEQF
j_gene: TRBJ2-5; v_gene: TRBV6-4; CDR3aa: ASSLVPGTSGRATAPTGTQY
j_gene: TRBJ2-5; v_gene: TRBV9; CDR3aa: ASSVKPGTSGQETQY
j_gene: TRBJ2-3; v_gene: TRBV20-1; CDR3aa: SAQTPGQGTADTQY
j_gene: TRBJ2-3; v_gene: TRBV5-1; CDR3aa: ASSTNSGLRATSTDTQY
j_gene: TRBJ1-1; v_gene: TRBV12-3/TRBV12-4; CDR3aa: ASSLGPQGIWTEAF
j_gene: TRBJ2-7; v_gene: TRBV19; CDR3aa: ASSKTRALTSYEQY
j_gene: TRBJ2-7; v_gene: TRBV7-2; CDR3aa: ASSLSRDEQY
j_gene: TRBJ2-3; v_gene: TRBV5-1; CDR3aa: ASSLQDGSTDTQY
j_gene: TRBJ2-5; v_gene: TRBV4-3; CDR3aa: ASSQDGLMSQETQY
j_gene: TRBJ2-3; v_gene: TRBV18; CDR3aa: ASSPEGTSTDTQY
j_gene: TRBJ2-3; v_gene: TRBV7-8; CDR3aa: ASSLAASGGATDTQY
j_gene: TRBJ2-1; v_gene: TRBV21-1; CDR3aa: ASSRTGTLVGLVYNEQF
j_gene: TRBJ2-5; v_gene: TRBV11-3; CDR3aa: ASSPGPSRQETQY
j_gene: TRBJ2-1; v_gene: TRBV29-1; CDR3aa: SVEGGLSSYNEQF
j_gene: TRBJ2-1; v_gene: TRBV5-1; CDR3aa: ASSLLFLTDGDNEQF
j_gene: TRBJ2-5; v_gene: TRBV5-1; CDR3aa: ASSDNSGGPSETQY
j_gene: TRBJ2-1; v_gene: TRBV4-3; CDR3aa: ASSHGVYNEQF
j_gene: TRBJ2-2; v_gene: TRBV27; CDR3aa: ASSRTGIGELF
j_gene: TRBJ2-7; v_gene: TRBV20-1; CDR3aa: SARGGTSGRTYEQY
j_gene: TRBJ1-3; v_gene: TRBV6-2/TRBV6-3; CDR3aa: ASSRGGQGGNTIY
j_gene: TRBJ2-3; v_gene: TRBV29-1; CDR3aa: SVGTSGITDTQY
j_gene: TRBJ2-5; v_gene: TRBV20-1; CDR3aa: SARVDFKREGQETQY
j_gene: TRBJ2-4; v_gene: TRBV24-1; CDR3aa: ATSATGDIQY
j_gene: TRBJ2-1; v_gene: TRBV10-3; CDR3aa: AISGSGINDNEQF
j_gene: TRBJ1-2; v_gene: TRBV7-2; CDR3aa: ASSLLTARGIVYGYT
j_gene: TRBJ1-2; v_gene: TRBV12-3/TRBV12-4; CDR3aa: ASSLTGLFYGYT
j_gene: TRBJ2-3; v_gene: TRBV14; CDR3aa: ASSRGTDTQY
j_gene: TRBJ1-3; v_gene: TRBV29-1; CDR3aa: SVVTGTGNTIY
j_gene: TRBJ2-1; v_gene: TRBV29-1; CDR3aa: SVDGEYNEQF
j_gene: TRBJ2-1; v_gene: TRBV7-9; CDR3aa: ASSRISGQSSYNEQF
j_gene: TRBJ2-3; v_gene: TRBV18; CDR3aa: ASSPSRSIYADTQY
j_gene: TRBJ2-7; v_gene: TRBV20-1; CDR3aa: SAFGRAGGYEQY
j_gene: TRBJ1-2; v_gene: TRBV4-3; CDR3aa: ASSQERAGFSGYT
j_gene: TRBJ2-5; v_gene: TRBV20-1; CDR3aa: SAQSPGQREETQY
j_gene: TRBJ1-3; v_gene: TRBV6-5; CDR3aa: ASSYATGASSGNTIY
j_gene: TRBJ2-2; v_gene: TRBV28; CDR3aa: ASSFSGVPLRELF
j_gene: TRBJ1-5; v_gene: TRBV20-1; CDR3aa: SAIPVQGYSNQPQH
j_gene: TRBJ2-2; v_gene: TRBV12-5; CDR3aa: ASAPGGRGSGELF
j_gene: TRBJ2-3; v_gene: TRBV6-4; CDR3aa: ASSPGPTDTQY
j_gene: TRBJ1-5; v_gene: TRBV7-9; CDR3aa: ASAGGARQPQH
j_gene: TRBJ2-1; v_gene: TRBV11-2; CDR3aa: ASSRRQDYNEQF
j_gene: TRBJ2-7; v_gene: TRBV4-2; CDR3aa: ASSPDRDGGYEQY
j_gene: TRBJ1-5; v_gene: TRBV7-2; CDR3aa: ASSGQGRGNQPQH
j_gene: TRBJ2-2; v_gene: TRBV20-1; CDR3aa: SARELAGGPDTGELF
j_gene: TRBJ1-1; v_gene: TRBV7-6; CDR3aa: ASSLGTGADTEAF
j_gene: TRBJ2-1; v_gene: TRBV4-2; CDR3aa: ASSPIDKGLAYNEQF
j_gene: TRBJ1-1; v_gene: TRBV7-8; CDR3aa: ASSLTGAEAF
j_gene: TRBJ2-7; v_gene: TRBV7-4; CDR3aa: ASSLPRYEQY
j_gene: TRBJ2-3; v_gene: TRBV29-1; CDR3aa: SVRGGTDTQY
j_gene: TRBJ2-7; v_gene: TRBV3-1; CDR3aa: ASSQRTGGPYEQY